The 2 T cell receptor beta chains below all came from one sample that was sequenced in a study of beta chain features in type 1 diabetes. Broader study findings: Shortening of TCRB CDR3s, moderate but significant, appeared in all four CD4+ subsets of Type 1 diabetes patients.

Every bit of the isolated RNA underwent reverse transcription, so sequencing read expressed TCRB transcripts. The method was immunoSEQ multiplex PCR; TCRdb's version includes in-frame clones alone and lacks a portion of them. The sample has some 370,000 clones; 9.6% are singletons. These receptors have no identified antigens. The sample consisted of central memory CD4+ T cells from blood. Every receptor here comes from a man under 40 with type 1 diabetes.

The chain carries TRBV14 and TRBJ2-1; TRBD2 might be the D (7 bases). The CDR3 sequence is 13 residues long. CDR1 and CDR2 (germline): SGHDN, FVKESK. Trimming removed 5 bases at V and 8 bases at J, with 13 bases between. DNA of the CDR3: TGTGCCAGCAGCTTTTGGGGGGGCCATGAGCAGTTCTTC. Its protein product is CASSFWGGHEQFF.

This clone has a single count. The chain recombines TRBV2 with TRBJ1-6; 8 positions agree with TRBD1. The CDR3 length is 15 residues. Trimming removed 9 bases from V and 1 base from J; junction bases left unmatched: 5. Per germline, CDR1 SNHLY and CDR2 FYNNEI. The chain's CDR3 is CASSRQGSYNSPLHF. As DNA, the CDR3 is TGTGCCAGTTCTCGACAGGGGTCCTATAATTCACCCCTCCACTTT.